This is a list of T cell receptor beta chains from one sample in a study of shared clonotypes between healthy human individuals. Libraries were prepared by immunoSEQ multiplex PCR; TCRdb keeps only in-frame clonotypes and omits some of them. The table includes roughly 2 million clones, approximately 94% detected once. The sample comprised naive CD4+ T cells sorted from blood. The receptors derive from a man younger than 35 in good health. Each CDR3 is given with its conserved first and last residue. A D gene is named only where the DNA matches it firmly. Size is omitted from some rows. Given values are once, few, many or a class for expanded clones.

>.|15|.|TRBJ2-3|TRBV4-1
CASSQTGVSVDTQYF
TGCGCCAGCAGCCAAACGGGAGTTAGTGTAGATACGCAGTATTTT
>.|14|.|TRBJ2-7|TRBV19
CASSMSLSSYEQYF
TGTGCCAGTAGTATGTCTCTCAGCTCCTACGAGCAGTACTTC
>.|15|TRBD2|TRBJ2-7|TRBV4-3
CASSPSTSFSYEQYF
TGCGCCAGCAGCCCATCGACTAGCTTTAGCTACGAGCAGTACTTC
>.|14|TRBD2|TRBJ2-7|TRBV5-5
CASSLGLAGGEWHF
TGTGCCAGCAGCCTAGGACTAGCGGGAGGGGAGTGGCACTTC
>.|16|TRBD2|TRBJ2-7|TRBV7-2
CASSLVAGTFSYEQYF
TGTGCCAGCAGCCTCGTAGCGGGAACCTTTTCCTACGAGCAGTACTTC
>.|16|.|TRBJ1-2|TRBV14
CASSQDKWYVRDFDTF
TGTGCCAGCAGCCAAGATAAGTGGTATGTGAGGGATTTCGACACCTTC
>.|14|TRBD2|TRBJ2-1|TRBV11-2
CASSTGLAGNEQFF
TGTGCCAGCAGCACAGGACTAGCCGGTAATGAGCAGTTCTTC
>.|16|TRBD1|TRBJ1-2|TRBV28
CASSLGGGGRNYGYTF
TGTGCCAGCAGTTTAGGAGGAGGGGGCCGAAACTATGGCTACACCTTC
>.|15|TRBD1|TRBJ1-3|TRBV11-3
CASSSGQGGGNTIYF
TGTGCCAGCAGCTCGGGACAGGGTGGTGGAAACACCATATATTTT
>.|13|TRBD2|TRBJ2-3|TRBV10-3
CAITLAGTDTQYF
TGTGCCATCACTCTAGCGGGCACAGATACGCAGTATTTT
>.|12|.|TRBJ2-2|TRBV9
CASSPPPGELFF
TGTGCCAGCAGCCCCCCACCAGGGGAGCTGTTTTTT
>.|14|.|TRBJ2-1|TRBV10-3
CAISDFGASNEQFF
TGTGCCATCAGTGACTTCGGGGCATCAAATGAGCAGTTCTTC
>.|15|TRBD1|TRBJ2-1|TRBV6-5
CASRDTGGSYNEQFF
TGTGCCAGCAGAGACACAGGGGGCTCCTACAATGAGCAGTTCTTC
>.|14|.|TRBJ2-6|TRBV6-4
CASTVYSGANVLTF
TGTGCCAGCACAGTGTACTCTGGGGCCAACGTCCTGACTTTC
>.|15|.|TRBJ2-2|TRBV27
CASSLFVSSTGELFF
TGTGCCAGCAGTTTATTTGTCAGTAGCACCGGGGAGCTGTTTTTT
>.|13|.|TRBJ1-2|TRBV7-9
CASSQRDFGGYTF
TGTGCCAGCAGCCAACGCGATTTCGGTGGCTACACCTTC
>.|14|TRBD1|TRBJ1-1|TRBV4-1
CASSLDRVNTEAFF
TGCGCCAGCAGCCTCGACAGGGTTAACACTGAAGCTTTCTTT
>.|17|.|TRBJ2-7|TRBV5-1
CASSRDSLLNRTYEQYF
TGCGCCAGCAGCCGCGACAGCCTACTGAATCGAACCTACGAGCAGTACTTC
>.|15|.|TRBJ1-6|TRBV4-3
CASSQAGLYNSPLHF
TGCGCCAGCAGCCAAGCAGGGCTGTATAATTCACCCCTCCACTTT
>.|14|.|TRBJ1-5|TRBV6-5
CASSYGRGNQPQHF
TGTGCCAGCAGTTACGGGCGGGGCAATCAGCCCCAGCATTTT
>.|14|.|TRBJ1-3|TRBV6-6
CASSYPGAGNTIYF
TGTGCCAGCAGTTACCCCGGGGCTGGAAACACCATATATTTT
>.|13|.|TRBJ1-6|TRBV28
CASKVLSDSPLHF
TGTGCCAGCAAGGTACTTTCTGATTCACCCCTCCACTTT
>few|13|.|TRBJ1-3|TRBV18
CASSPGTENTIYF
TGTGCCAGCTCACCTGGGACGGAAAACACCATATATTTT
>.|14|TRBD1|TRBJ1-3|TRBV6-6
CASSFGTGRDTIYF
TGTGCCAGCAGTTTCGGGACAGGGAGGGACACCATATATTTT
>.|15|.|TRBJ2-7|TRBV1
CTSSPLSGNPYEQYF
TGCACCAGCAGCCCTCTTAGCGGGAACCCCTACGAGCAGTACTTC
>.|13|TRBD1|TRBJ2-5|TRBV29-1
CSVVGTGLATQYF
TGCAGCGTTGTTGGGACAGGGTTGGCGACCCAGTACTTC
>.|15|.|TRBJ1-5|TRBV11-3
CASSLAQGLNQPQHF
TGTGCCAGCAGCTTAGCCCAGGGTCTCAATCAGCCCCAGCATTTT
>.|17|TRBD2|TRBJ2-3|TRBV9
CASSPRSPGLGTDTQYF
TGTGCCAGCAGCCCTCGTTCTCCGGGACTAGGCACAGATACGCAGTATTTT
>.|15|TRBD2|TRBJ2-1|TRBV2
CAMEGRTSGYNEQFF
TGTGCCATGGAGGGGAGGACTAGCGGTTACAATGAGCAGTTCTTC
>.|14|TRBD1|TRBJ2-1|TRBV30
CAWAPGQGINEQFF
TGTGCCTGGGCACCGGGACAGGGGATAAATGAGCAGTTCTTC
>few|11|.|TRBJ1-1|TRBV20-1
CSAWTDREAFF
TGCAGTGCTTGGACAGATCGTGAAGCTTTCTTT
>.|14|.|TRBJ2-4|TRBV7-8
CASSLRRIQNIQYF
TGTGCCAGCAGCTTGCGGCGGATTCAGAACATTCAGTACTTC
>.|14|TRBD1|TRBJ2-7|TRBV28
CASRPGQGPYEQYF
TGTGCCAGCAGGCCGGGACAGGGGCCCTACGAGCAGTACTTC
>few|15|TRBD1|TRBJ1-2|TRBV7-9
CASSEPGQGAYGYTF
TGTGCCAGCAGCGAGCCGGGACAGGGGGCCTATGGCTACACCTTC
>.|14|.|TRBJ2-3|TRBV7-3
CASSRDSSTDTQYF
TGTGCCAGCAGCCGCGACTCTAGCACAGATACGCAGTATTTT
>.|16|.|TRBJ1-2|TRBV30
CAWSVGLPGLNYGYTF
TGTGCCTGGAGTGTGGGACTGCCAGGATTGAACTATGGCTACACCTTC
>.|13|.|TRBJ2-7|TRBV6-1
CASNVTPPDEQYF
TGTGCCAGCAACGTGACACCGCCAGACGAGCAGTACTTC
>.|15|TRBD1|TRBJ1-2|TRBV6-5
CASSYRDREGYGYTF
TGTGCCAGCAGTTACCGGGACAGGGAGGGCTATGGCTACACCTTC
>.|12|TRBD1|TRBJ1-2|TRBV18
CASSPGQYGYTF
TGTGCCAGCTCACCGGGACAGTATGGTTACACCTTC
>.|17|TRBD2|TRBJ2-1|TRBV11-2
CASSDQKTGTSENEQFF
TGTGCCAGCAGCGACCAAAAAACCGGGACTAGCGAGAATGAGCAGTTCTTC
>.|15|.|TRBJ2-3|TRBV14
CASSPGGAFTDTQYF
TGTGCCAGCAGTCCCGGTGGGGCATTCACAGATACGCAGTATTTT
>.|14|.|TRBJ2-3|TRBV28
CASRRTIGTDTQYF
TGTGCCAGCAGGCGGACAATCGGCACAGATACGCAGTATTTT
>.|14|TRBD1|TRBJ2-7|TRBV7-9
CASSLAGQGYEQYF
TGTGCCAGCAGCTTAGCCGGACAGGGCTACGAGCAGTACTTC
>.|15|.|TRBJ1-5|TRBV19
CASSIGVVANQPQHF
TGTGCCAGTAGTATCGGAGTCGTAGCGAATCAGCCCCAGCATTTT
>.|12|.|TRBJ1-2|TRBV28
CASSFQAYGYTF
TGTGCCAGCAGTTTCCAGGCCTATGGCTACACCTTC